This T cell receptor (beta chain) was observed in a study of cytomegalovirus exposure and HLA in healthy donors. Vbeta (60) and Jbeta (13) primers were used in the PCR. Repertoires were generated with immunoSEQ multiplex PCR, while TCRdb's copy carries only in-frame clones and drops some. The table has about 140,000 clones, approximately 10% seen once; the top ten hold 6.5% to 8.5%. V trimming: 2 bases; J trimming: 6 bases; junction bases outside the gene matches: 5. The germline CDR1 and CDR2 sequences are SGDLS and YYNGEE. The CDR3 loop spans 15 amino acids. This sequence joins TRBV9 and TRBJ2-3, with 11 nucleotides matching TRBD2. The receptor was isolated from a woman aged 35 to 49 in good health and CMV-seropositive. Specimen: PBMCs. CDR3 region: CASSVSGRAVDTQYF. Written as DNA, the CDR3 is TGTGCCAGCAGCGTTAGCGGGAGGGCAGTGGATACGCAGTATTTT.